These 30 T cell receptor beta chains originate from one sample sequenced in a study of T cells in pancreatic ductal adenocarcinoma. Selected pancreatic ductal adenocarcinoma patients had undergone surgery without neoadjuvant therapy. This table comes from immunoSEQ multiplex PCR, and its TCRdb copy is limited to in-frame clones, with some not included. This sample yields over 90,000 clones, of which about 96% are seen a single time; about 3.4% belongs to the top ten. Sequenced: PBMCs. These receptors were obtained from a human donor with pancreatic ductal adenocarcinoma.

V usage is TRBV5-1 and J usage is TRBJ2-3; possibly TRBD2 for D (7 bases). Germline CDR1 reads SGHRS; CDR2 reads YFSETQ. The CDR3 length is 16 residues. V lost 0 bases, J lost 6 bases, and 17 bases lay in between. The CDR3 DNA reads as TGCGCCAGCAGCTTGGGTCGAGGGGGGGCAAGGGATACGCAGTATTTT. This encodes CASSLGRGGARDTQYF.

The V call is TRBV6-1, the J call TRBJ2-7; 8 bases match TRBD1. The trim removed 4 bases at V and 2 bases at J, leaving 4 bases unmatched. Germline V lookup: CDR1 MNHNS, CDR2 SASEGT. The CDR3 sequence is 14 residues long. In nucleotides, the CDR3 is TGTGCCAGCAGTGTGCGGGACAGGACCTACGAGCAGTACTTC. Amino acids: CASSVRDRTYEQYF.

The gene calls are TRBV18 and TRBJ2-3, with TRBD2 matching over 9 bases. The V segment lost 3 bases and the J segment 0 bases; nucleotides outside the gene matches: 4. CDR1 and CDR2 from the germline V gene are KGHSH and LQKENI. The CDR3 length is 16 residues. The DNA of the CDR3 is TGTGCCAGCTCACCGCCTAGCGGGGCTAGCACAGATACGCAGTATTTT. Its translation is CASSPPSGASTDTQYF.

The chain uses TRBV19 and TRBJ1-1; 7 bases match TRBD1. CDR1 is LNHDA and CDR2 is SQIVND in the germline V gene (reference sequence). The V and J ends lost 10 bases and 4 bases, in that order; junction bases with no gene match: 9. CDR3 length: 13 amino acids. CDR3 sequence reads: CATQGRGFTEAFF. In DNA, the CDR3 is TGTGCCACCCAAGGCAGGGGGTTCACTGAAGCTTTCTTT.

This clone was found a few times. V and J are TRBV19 and TRBJ1-2, with D perhaps TRBD1 (6 bases). V dropped 3 bases and J dropped 0 bases, with 14 bases sitting between them. Germline V lookup: CDR1 LNHDA, CDR2 SQIVND (reference sequence). CDR3 size: 16 residues. CDR3 loop: CASSINPGQPNYGYTF. The CDR3 nucleotides read TGTGCCAGTAGTATCAATCCGGGACAACCTAACTATGGCTACACCTTC.

The CDR3 DNA follows: TGTGCCAGCAGTTTGTCAGGGGTCCACGAGCAGTACTTC. Its protein product is CASSLSGVHEQYF. The chain has TRBV27 and TRBJ2-7; D might be TRBD1 (6 bases). Deletions cut 3 bases from V and 5 bases from J, with 11 bases between. The germline gives CDR1 MNHEY, CDR2 SMNVEV (reference sequence). The length of the CDR3 is 13 residues.

A remark on this clone: One end of the junction varies from germline; a read error may be responsible. The gene calls are TRBV7-7 and TRBJ2-1; D is unclear. Germline CDR1 is SSHAT and CDR2 is FNYEAQ (reference sequence). There are 13 residues in the CDR3. The CDR3 is CASSLDADNEQFF. In DNA, the CDR3 is TGTGCTAGCAGCTTAGACGCAGACAATGAGCAGTTCTTC.

The rearrangement joins TRBV29-1 to TRBJ2-7; 9 bases line up with TRBD1. From germline, CDR1 is SQVTM and CDR2 ANQGSEA. The ends lost 3 bases at V and 5 bases at J; junction bases unmatched: 5. The CDR3 consists of 13 residues. The CDR3 region is CSVDGTGSHEQYF. The CDR3 coding sequence is TGCAGCGTTGATGGGACAGGGTCCCACGAGCAGTACTTC.

The V and J genes are TRBV27 and TRBJ2-3; weak D call: TRBD2 (5 bases). Trimming removed 8 bases from V and 2 bases from J, with 8 bases in between. This CDR3 region has 12 residues. The V gene's germline CDR1 is MNHEY and CDR2 SMNVEV (reference sequence). The CDR3 nucleotides read TGTGCCAGCCCCGGGGACACAGATACGCAGTATTTT. Its translation is CASPGDTDTQYF.

The chain is built from TRBV15 and TRBJ2-7; 11 nucleotides align to TRBD1. This CDR3 is built from 15 residues. J lost 6 bases, V lost 4 bases, and 8 bases had no gene match. CDR1 LNHNV and CDR2 YYDKDF come from the germline V gene (reference sequence). As DNA, the CDR3 is TGTGCCACCAGCAAACCGGGACAGGGGGATGGCGAGCAGTACTTC. Translated: CATSKPGQGDGEQYF.

This clone is a singleton in its sample. This rearrangement joins TRBV29-1 to TRBJ1-1; D perhaps matches TRBD1 (6 bases). Germline V gene data show CDR1 as SQVTM and CDR2 as ANQGSEA. This CDR3 region has 14 residues. Trimming removed 2 bases at V and 1 base at J, with 11 bases between. CDR3: CSVERTASNTEAFF. Here the CDR3 DNA reads TGCAGCGTTGAAAGGACAGCCTCGAACACTGAAGCTTTCTTT.

The chain is built from TRBV5-1 and TRBJ2-3, with 8 bases lining up with TRBD1. J lost 7 bases, V lost 4 bases, and 14 bases had no gene match. From germline, CDR1 is SGHRS and CDR2 YFSETQ. The CDR3 sequence is 16 residues long. The CDR3 nucleotides read TGCGCCAGCAGCCTCCCTGTGGGACAGGAGATGAATACGCAGTATTTT. Translation gives CASSLPVGQEMNTQYF. Looking up the rest from reference TRBV5-1 and TRBJ2-3 gives the full variable domain: KAGVTQTPRYLIKTRGQQVTLSCSPISGHRSVSWYQQTPGQGLQFLFEYFSETQRNKGNFPGRFSGRQFSNSRSEMNVSTLELGDSALYLCASSLPVGQEMNTQYFGPGTRLTVL.

The genes are TRBV6-1 and TRBJ2-2; TRBD1 matches at 8 bases. Germline V gene lookup returns CDR1 MNHNS and CDR2 SASEGT. J gave up 8 bases and V 9 bases, and 8 bases lay outside the gene matches. The CDR3 runs 13 residues. CDR3 amino acids: CASKDRAYGELFF. The DNA for the CDR3 is TGTGCCAGTAAGGACAGGGCGTATGGGGAGCTGTTTTTT.

V is TRBV11-3 and J is TRBJ2-2, with TRBD2 identical over 10 bases. Germline lookup yields CDR1 SGHNT and CDR2 YENEEA. This CDR3 has 15 amino acids. V was clipped by 5 bases and J by 3 bases; unmatched bases: 3. The CDR3 sequence is CASSLGTSDTGELFF. For the CDR3, the DNA is TGTGCCAGCAGCCTGGGGACTAGCGACACCGGGGAGCTGTTTTTT.

The rearrangement uses TRBV7-9 and TRBJ2-2, with a possible D match to TRBD1 (6 bases). V lost 5 bases and J 5 bases, leaving 15 bases between the germline ends. The CDR3 covers 15 residues. Germline loops: CDR1 SEHNR, CDR2 FQNEAQ (reference sequence). The CDR3 DNA is TGTGCCAGCAGCCCCAACAGGGAAGTAACCGGGGAGCTGTTTTTT. This gives the protein CASSPNREVTGELFF. The full variable domain, in which reference TRBV7-9 and TRBJ2-2 provide the parts outside the CDR3, is DTGVSQNPRHKITKRGQNVTFRCDPISEHNRLYWYRQTLGQGPEFLTYFQNEAQLEKSRLLSDRFSAERPKGSFSTLEIQRTEQGDSAMYLCASSPNREVTGELFFGEGSRLTVL.

This sequence joins TRBV5-5 and TRBJ2-5, with D possibly being TRBD1 (6 bases). The CDR3 is 13 residues long. V lost 2 bases to trimming and J lost 4 bases, with 9 bases between them. Germline V gene lookup returns CDR1 SGHKS and CDR2 YYEKEE (reference sequence). The CDR3: CASSFPDRETQYF. CDR3 nucleotides: TGTGCCAGCAGCTTTCCGGACAGAGAGACCCAGTACTTC. The entire variable domain, with the rest obtained from reference TRBV5-5 and TRBJ2-5, is as follows: DAGVTQSPTHLIKTRGQQVTLRCSPISGHKSVSWYQQVLGQGPQFIFQYYEKEERGRGNFPDRFSARQFPNYSSELNVNALLLGDSALYLCASSFPDRETQYFGPGTRLLVL.

This clone was picked up a small number of times. This sequence joins TRBV28 and TRBJ1-2; possible D gene TRBD1, 6 bases. Germline CDR1 MDHEN, CDR2 SYDVKM. V was pared by 5 bases and J by 8 bases, with 36 bases between. This CDR3 is 20 amino acids long. CDR3 sequence: CASSPSTGGLKKNLLDGYTF. In nucleotides, the CDR3 is TGTGCCAGCAGTCCCTCGACTGGGGGCCTAAAAAAAAACCTTCTAGACGGCTACACCTTC.

The CDR3 sequence is CASSRDRTTGELFF. Written as DNA, the CDR3 is TGTGCCAGCAGCCGGGACAGGACGACCGGGGAGCTGTTTTTT. The V call is TRBV7-2, the J call TRBJ2-2; 8 nucleotides line up with TRBD1. This CDR3 contains 14 residues. V lost 5 bases and J lost 5; bases outside the gene matches: 4. CDR1 is SGHTA, CDR2 FQGNSA, per germline. Full variable domain (rest looked up from reference TRBV7-2 and TRBJ2-2): GAGVSQSPSNKVTEKGKDVELRCDPISGHTALYWYRQSLGQGLEFLIYFQGNSAPDKSGLPSDRFSAERTGGSVSTLTIQRTQQEDSAVYLCASSRDRTTGELFFGEGSRLTVL.

The chain carries TRBV19 and TRBJ1-5; 7 bases agree with TRBD1. The J segment lost 4 bases and the V segment lost 5 bases, leaving 5 bases of the junction unmatched. The CDR3 is 14 residues long. CDR1 and CDR2 (germline): LNHDA, SQIVND (reference sequence). CDR3 sequence: CASSPPDRNQPQHF. In DNA form, the CDR3 reads TGTGCCAGTAGTCCACCGGACAGGAATCAGCCCCAGCATTTT.

This chain joins TRBV28 and TRBJ2-7; TRBD2 might be the D (5 bases). Trimming left V 7 bases short and J 3 bases short, with 13 bases between. CDR1 MDHEN and CDR2 SYDVKM come from the germline V gene. There are 13 residues in the CDR3. The CDR3 loop is CASKRGTSYEQYF. CDR3 sequence (DNA): TGTGCCAGCAAACGAGGAACTAGCTACGAGCAGTACTTC.

The chain combines TRBV4-3 with TRBJ2-3, with 7 nucleotides matching TRBD2. V was pared by 4 bases and J by 4 bases, with 8 bases of the junction left unmatched. The CDR3 extends over 15 amino acids. Germline CDR1 reads LGHNA; CDR2 reads YSLEER. In DNA form, the CDR3 reads TGCGCCAGCAGCCTCGGGGGGAGTCTGGCAGATACGCAGTATTTT. This codes for CASSLGGSLADTQYF.

The chain links TRBV18 to TRBJ2-7, with 10 bases identical to TRBD2. The length of the CDR3 is 16 residues. Trimming at V came to 5 bases and at J to 3 bases, leaving 10 bases not matched to a gene. From germline, CDR1 is KGHSH and CDR2 LQKENI. This chain's CDR3 is CASSGGPGLASYEQYF. CDR3 sequence (DNA): TGTGCCAGCTCAGGGGGTCCGGGACTAGCGAGCTACGAGCAGTACTTC.

The chain links TRBV30 to TRBJ2-5; TRBD2 agrees at 7 bases. Germline assignment: CDR1 GTSNPN and CDR2 SVGIG (reference sequence). V was clipped by 0 bases and J by 5 bases; unmatched bases: 9. This CDR3 comprises 15 residues. The CDR3 reads CAWSVRGRAFETQYF. For the CDR3, the DNA is TGTGCCTGGAGTGTACGAGGGAGGGCCTTCGAGACCCAGTACTTC. The variable domain in full, completed from reference TRBV30 and TRBJ2-5, reads SQTIHQWPATLVQPVGSPLSLECTVEGTSNPNLYWYRQAAGRGLQLLFYSVGIGQISSEVPQNLSASRPQDRQFILSSKKLLLSDSGFYLCAWSVRGRAFETQYFGPGTRLLVL.

This rearrangement joins TRBV28 to TRBJ1-1; perhaps TRBD1 as D (5 bases). V dropped 6 bases and J dropped 3 bases, with 5 bases sitting between them. CDR1 MDHEN and CDR2 SYDVKM come from the germline V gene. The CDR3 totals 11 residues. DNA for the CDR3: TGTGCCAGCAGGGGGCACACTGAAGCTTTCTTT. It encodes CASRGHTEAFF.

The chain combines TRBV30 with TRBJ2-7, with TRBD2 matching over 13 bases. CDR1 is GTSNPN and CDR2 is SVGIG in the germline V gene (reference sequence). There are 14 residues in the CDR3. J was trimmed by 3 bases and V by 5 bases; bases with no gene match: 4. The CDR3 DNA reads TGTGCCTGGGCAAGACTAGCGGGGGGCTACGAGCAGTACTTC. Its translation is CAWARLAGGYEQYF.

J is TRBJ2-6 and V is TRBV6-6, with a weak D call TRBD2 (5 bases). Germline assignment: CDR1 MNHNY and CDR2 SVGAGI (reference sequence). V lost 8 bases to trimming and J lost 2 bases, with 16 bases between them. The CDR3 consists of 16 residues. CDR3: CASLNGRGAGANVLTF. The CDR3 DNA reads TGTGCCAGCTTAAACGGACGGGGAGCTGGGGCCAACGTCCTGACTTTC.

This chain links TRBV19 with TRBJ2-7; TRBD1 matches at 8 bases. CDR1 and CDR2 from the germline V gene are LNHDA and SQIVND (reference sequence). The CDR3 has 13 residues. The ends lost 3 bases at V and 6 bases at J; junction bases unmatched: 4. The CDR3 bases are TGTGCCAGTAGTATCACAGGGGGAGTCGAGCAGTACTTC. Its translation: CASSITGGVEQYF.

The chain combines TRBV10-1 with TRBJ2-4; 13 nucleotides align to TRBD2. Germline values: CDR1 WNHNN, CDR2 SYGVQD (reference sequence). This CDR3 has 17 amino acids. The junction had 12 bases not matched to a gene; V was cut back by 7 bases and J by 6 bases. The CDR3 sequence is CASTPGLAGWGGNIQYF. CDR3 nucleotides: TGCGCCAGCACTCCGGGACTAGCGGGATGGGGGGGAAACATTCAGTACTTC.

The chain has TRBV7-2 and TRBJ2-1, with D maybe TRBD2 (5 bases). CDR3 length: 19 residues. Germline V gives CDR1 SGHTA, CDR2 FQGNSA. Trimming shortened V by 4 bases and J by 1 base, and 23 bases separated the two germline ends. The CDR3 sequence is CASSSRRTDSLPSYNEQFF. The CDR3 coding sequence is TGTGCCAGCAGCTCCCGCCGGACTGACTCTCTACCTTCCTACAATGAGCAGTTCTTC. Looking up the rest from reference TRBV7-2 and TRBJ2-1 gives the full variable domain: GAGVSQSPSNKVTEKGKDVELRCDPISGHTALYWYRQSLGQGLEFLIYFQGNSAPDKSGLPSDRFSAERTGGSVSTLTIQRTQQEDSAVYLCASSSRRTDSLPSYNEQFFGPGTRLTVL.

The gene calls are TRBV5-6 and TRBJ2-3; 7 bases are a match to TRBD2. J lost 1 base, V lost 7 bases, and 0 bases had no gene match. The CDR3 covers 12 residues. Germline-derived CDR1 and CDR2 are SGHDT and YYEEEE. The CDR3, as DNA: TGTGCCAGCGGGGGGGGCACAGATACGCAGTATTTT. It yields the protein CASGGGTDTQYF.